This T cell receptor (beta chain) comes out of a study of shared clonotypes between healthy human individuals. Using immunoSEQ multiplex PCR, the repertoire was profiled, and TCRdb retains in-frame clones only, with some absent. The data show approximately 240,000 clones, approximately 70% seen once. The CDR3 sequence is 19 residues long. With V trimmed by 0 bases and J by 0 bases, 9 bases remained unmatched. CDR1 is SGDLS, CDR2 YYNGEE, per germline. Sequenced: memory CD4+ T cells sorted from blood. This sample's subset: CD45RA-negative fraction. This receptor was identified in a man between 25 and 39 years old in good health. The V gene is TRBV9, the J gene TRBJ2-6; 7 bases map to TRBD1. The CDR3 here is CASSVEGDSDSSGANVLTF. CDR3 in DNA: TGTGCCAGCAGCGTAGAAGGGGACAGTGATAGCTCTGGGGCCAACGTCCTGACTTTC. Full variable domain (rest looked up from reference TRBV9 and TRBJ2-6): DSGVTQTPKHLITATGQRVTLRCSPRSGDLSVYWYQQSLDQGLQFLIQYYNGEERAKGNILERFSAQQFPDLHSELNLSSLELGDSALYFCASSVEGDSDSSGANVLTFGAGSRLTVL.